The present T cell receptor (beta chain) was sequenced within a study of T cells after yellow fever vaccination. This CDR3 has 16 residues. The trim removed 1 base at V and 6 bases at J, leaving 7 bases unmatched. Germline V gives CDR1 LGHNA, CDR2 YSLEER. One entry per CDR3 protein results from TCRdb running MiXCR on the 5' RACE reads. The sample lists a few hundred thousand distinct CDR3 sequences, 15% to 20% occurring once. General observations from the study: A weaker but faster secondary response was observed, peaking on day 5 versus 15.

Comments on this clonotype: The antigen is undetermined.

This TCR derives from a man aged 18 to 29 who received the YFV17D yellow fever vaccine. Sequences were derived from PBMCs, sampled before the yellow fever booster vaccination. The gene calls are TRBV4-3 and TRBJ2-3; 10 nucleotides agree with TRBD1. CDR3 sequence (DNA): TGCGCCAGCAGCCAAGGGCCAAGGACAGGGGGGGATACGCAGTATTTT. It translates to CASSQGPRTGGDTQYF.